This TCR beta chain was retrieved from a study of a mutant IDH1 vaccine in newly diagnosed glioma. Study-level background: The treated population exhibited a male proportion of roughly 62%, a female proportion of roughly 38%, and a mean age of about 40 years. Prior therapy was radiotherapy, temozolomide, or both; most received both.

Clones were sequenced by immunoSEQ multiplex PCR, and TCRdb holds only the in-frame ones, with some missing. Seen here are roughly 50,000 clones, roughly three quarters observed once, and the top ten hold around 8.9%. Study-level results: Seemingly, top peripheral T cell clonotype changes bore no relation to pseudoprogression. Immune responses induced by vaccination arose in about 93% of the patients.

Deletions cut 4 bases from V and 0 bases from J, with 7 bases between. This CDR3 comprises 15 residues. Looked up from germline, CDR1 is SNHLY and CDR2 is FYNNEI. This clone was found a few times. Its specificity is unknown. As to time point: week 23, last vaccination. Each dose of the vaccine consisted of 300 ug of mutant IDH1 20-mer peptide, with topical imiquimod. Sequenced material: PBMCs, taken from a glioma patient whose treatment included an IDH1 peptide vaccine. The sequence was collected from a middle-aged woman with glioma. Some clones in this sample may be carry-over from other donors' samples. The rearrangement uses TRBV2 and TRBJ1-6; D unresolved. The CDR3 protein is CASSGGSSYNSPLHF. DNA of the CDR3: TGTGCCAGCAGTGGAGGGAGCTCCTATAATTCACCCCTCCACTTT.